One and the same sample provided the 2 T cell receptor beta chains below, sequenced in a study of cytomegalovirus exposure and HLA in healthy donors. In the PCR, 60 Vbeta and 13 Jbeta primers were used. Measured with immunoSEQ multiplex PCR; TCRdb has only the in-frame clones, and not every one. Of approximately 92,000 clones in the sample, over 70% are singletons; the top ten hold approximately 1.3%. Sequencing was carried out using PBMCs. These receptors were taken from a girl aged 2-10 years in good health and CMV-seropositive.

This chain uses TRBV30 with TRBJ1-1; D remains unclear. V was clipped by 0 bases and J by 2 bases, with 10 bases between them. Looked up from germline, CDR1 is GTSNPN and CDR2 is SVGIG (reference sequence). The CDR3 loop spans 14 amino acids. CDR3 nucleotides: TGTGCCTGGAGTGTTCGGGAGATCAACACTGAAGCTTTCTTT. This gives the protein CAWSVREINTEAFF.

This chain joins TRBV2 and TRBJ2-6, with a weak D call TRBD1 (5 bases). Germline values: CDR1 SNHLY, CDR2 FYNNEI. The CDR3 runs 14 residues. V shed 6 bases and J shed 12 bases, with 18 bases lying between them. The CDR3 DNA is TGTGCCAGCAGCCCTAGGACACTGGTCTCCGTCCTGACTTTC. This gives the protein CASSPRTLVSVLTF.